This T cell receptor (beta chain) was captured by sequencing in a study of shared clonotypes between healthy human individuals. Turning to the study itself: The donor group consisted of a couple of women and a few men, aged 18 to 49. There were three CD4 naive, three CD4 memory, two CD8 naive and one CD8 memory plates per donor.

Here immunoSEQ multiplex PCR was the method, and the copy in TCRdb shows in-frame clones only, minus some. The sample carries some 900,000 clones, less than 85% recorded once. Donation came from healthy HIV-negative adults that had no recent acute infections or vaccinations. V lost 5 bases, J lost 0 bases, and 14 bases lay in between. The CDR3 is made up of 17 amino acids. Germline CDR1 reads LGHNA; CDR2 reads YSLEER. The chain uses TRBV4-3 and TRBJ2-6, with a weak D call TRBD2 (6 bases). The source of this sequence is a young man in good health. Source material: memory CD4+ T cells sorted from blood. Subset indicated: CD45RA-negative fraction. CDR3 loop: CASSDSGGVSGANVLTF. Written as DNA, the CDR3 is TGCGCCAGCAGCGATAGCGGAGGTGTCTCTGGGGCCAACGTCCTGACTTTC.